This T cell receptor (beta chain) was captured by sequencing in a study of cytomegalovirus exposure and HLA in healthy donors (dated 2017 in TCRdb). A note on the overall study: An earlier analysis of some 620 of the donors reported approximately 260 Gb of sequence data and about 120 million unique TCR beta sequences obtained from 150 million to 200 million T cells. An early release covering roughly 600 HLA-typed donors comprised roughly 300 gigabases of sequencing data and 85 million to 100 million unique TCR sequences. The genetic ancestry cluster associated with self-reported Caucasian donors included over 80% of the roughly 410 genotyped donors. The study was designed to test whether signatures of past pathogen exposure could be identified by cataloging public T cell receptors. Using immunosequencing, the study profiled T cell repertoires from around 670 subjects and related those repertoires to cytomegalovirus serostatus. Along with the roughly 710-subject first cohort, a separate validation cohort of over 90 different subjects was used. To predict cytomegalovirus infection status, the study brought together high-throughput TCR immunosequencing, statistical association of individual TCRs with disease status, and machine learning. A later analysis re-analyzed previously published TCR beta repertoires from 600 to 850 donors and added high-resolution HLA genotyping to study TCR occurrence patterns. In the later analysis, no new phenotypic data were used to find candidate immune exposures; instead, reliance was placed on TCR beta sequences and their occurrence across donors. In an earlier analysis of 550 to 700 of the donors, high-throughput TCR beta sequencing was used to judge whether each TCR beta V gene segment behaved as functional or pseudogenic. Donor age, sex, ethnicity and CMV serostatus were compiled together with the repertoire data. A later genetic analysis took genome-wide SNP genotypes for about 65% of the 666 donors and used that subset as a discovery cohort. All discovery cohort repertoires had been generated on a single sequencing platform. HLA typing included class I and class II loci at four-digit resolution. The number of typed donors differed by locus: roughly 620-630 for A, B, C, DRB1 and DQB1; roughly 510 for DQA1; fewer than 610 for DPA1; and roughly 470 for DPB1. Roughly 5 DR-DQ haplotypes were handled as single units for association and clustering because linkage in the cohort was strong. Among roughly 400 genotyped donors of the cohort, an average of about 220,000 unique TCR beta nucleotide sequences was sequenced per donor, of which roughly 17% were non-productive. Broad study findings and their caveats: Compared with the 666-donor mean, donors in an Asian-associated ancestry cluster had fewer N-insertions in productive TCRs, according to a later genetic analysis. Linkage disequilibrium might explain the correlated functional status among segregating V segments, but an unknown experimental factor could not be excluded. A further reported finding was that TCR beta sequences accurately predicted the HLA-A and HLA-B alleles for most subjects in the first cohort. A cluster of highly shared sequence variants was judged likely to represent a technical artifact of the sequencing pipeline. The classifier was reported to diagnose cytomegalovirus status with high specificity and sensitivity in both the original cohort and the validation cohort. The cohort was sequenced for TCR beta chains only, and without alpha or paired-chain data the features that could be detected were limited. HLA typing was unavailable for some donors at each locus, so association tests used only the typed subset. Strong co-occurrence of HLA alleles, especially DR and DQ, made assigning TCR associations to individual alleles difficult. A later analysis reported that several top co-occurrence clusters appeared linked to parvovirus B19, influenza, CMV and Epstein-Barr virus. Three of the identified cytomegalovirus-associated TCR beta chains were confirmed in vitro to be specific for cytomegalovirus antigens. Most TCR sequences were observed very rarely across donors, whereas some public TCRs were present in many individuals. A later analysis found that most CMV-associated TCR beta chains appeared HLA-restricted, with HLA associations seemingly driven largely by CMV exposure. Because counts were too low, roughly 18 rarely observed V segments, including chromosome 9 orphons, were left out of the earlier analysis of some 600 of the donors. In a later genetic analysis, a missense DCLRE1C variant was associated with V-gene and J-gene trimming of TCR beta chains, and the association was replicated in an independent cohort. Specific HLA alleles were associated with around 18,000 TCR beta sequences at a false discovery rate of 0.05 in a later analysis. The study gave a list of some 150 TCR beta chains associated with cytomegalovirus. Sequencing depth was assumed to be roughly uniform across donors in the presence/absence analyses, though that assumption may not hold. For the cohort, immune exposure information was limited to CMV serostatus. In a later analysis, the rate of TCR association differed among HLA loci, with DRB1 alleles having the most associated TCRs and HLA-C alleles having the fewest. A later analysis found that HLA-associated TCR beta chains were more clonally expanded and had lower generation probabilities than equally common non-associated chains. In an earlier analysis of 587 of the donors, most TCR beta V segments were observed in productive rearrangements about 87% or about 30% of the time, broadly matching IMGT annotations. It was suggested by the authors that the approach could potentially be generalized to other disease states and immunological phenotypes.

The cohort was made up of about 670 healthy bone marrow donors. All cohort members were sampled while nominally healthy, although unrecorded immune exposures were likely present. The donor tested CMV seropositive and was one of the 289 seropositive cohort members. A peripheral blood sample was provided by each donor, and peripheral blood mononuclear cells were used for TCR beta sequencing. Genomic DNA extraction from the blood cell samples was performed with the Qiagen DNeasy Blood Extraction Kit. Turning to this clone: Its specific antigen is unknown. Base qualities are not at hand, and no much larger clone is one base apart.

The library was prepared using the immunoSEQ multiplex PCR assay. For the multiplex PCR, a mixture combining 60 forward primers for TCR Vbeta segments and 13 reverse primers for TCR Jbeta segments was used. The CDR3 region of rearranged TCR beta genes was amplified from genomic DNA with a multiplex PCR assay. The Illumina HiSeq System was used to sequence the amplified TCR beta libraries as 87-base-pair reads. From the authors' description of their analysis: A later analysis tallied around 82 million unique TCR beta chains across the 700 or so repertoires, and some 10 million of those chains were shared by two or more donors. To remove PCR and sequencing errors, raw reads were error-corrected and collapsed into unique sequences using a nearest-neighbor algorithm that merged closely related sequences. Alignment of CDR3 sequences to IMGT reference sequences was used to assign V, D and J gene segments. Each retained sequence needed at least a six-nucleotide match to both a V gene segment and a J gene segment. A rearrangement counted as productive if the CDR3 had no stop codons and remained in frame with V and J, and every other rearrangement counted as non-productive. CDR3 was defined according to IMGT convention as the region running from the second conserved V-encoded cysteine to the conserved J-encoded phenylalanine. Sequences without an unambiguous match to a single V gene segment were excluded from the earlier analysis of approximately 600 of the donors. In an earlier analysis of a few hundred of the donors, V segments were called functional above 56.7% productive rearrangements and were called segregating when the between-donor standard deviation exceeded 5%. A statistical classification framework was built to diagnose cytomegalovirus status from the catalog of TCR beta chain sequences. In a later analysis, V and J genes were assigned by comparing TCR nucleotide sequences against IMGT/GENE-DB human TR gene sequences. A later analysis assigned CDR3 sequences and most-parsimonious VDJ recombination scenarios with the TCRdist pipeline. In a later analysis, each TCR beta chain was defined by its CDR3 amino acid sequence together with its V-gene family, and reads without a unique V-gene family were excluded. To address suspected cross-contamination and a sequencing artifact, a later analysis removed around 590 highly shared, low-generation-probability nucleotide sequences. In a later analysis, a clonal expansion index for each public chain was calculated from normalized within-repertoire ranks of inferred template counts. A later analysis computed generation probabilities with a VDJ recombination model fitted to out-of-frame rearrangements, and checked the results against IGoR. In a later analysis, TCR-TCR, TCR-HLA and TCR-CMV co-occurrence was scored with hypergeometric tests, and a repertoire-size bias correction was applied to TCR pairs. A later analysis estimated false discovery rates by permuting HLA or CMV assignments 20 times. A later analysis grouped co-occurring TCRs with DBSCAN, adding TCRdist sequence similarity when clustering within HLA-allele-positive subsets. Repertoires with fewer than 30,000 or more than 120,000 public chains, plus five repertoires with anomalous nucleotide sharing, were excluded from co-occurrence clustering. The table comes from immuneACCESS by way of TCRdb, which keeps in-frame sequences with V and J called. Part of the clones is missing from these tables; in studies checked, under half for an unresolved V gene and the rest for unknown reasons. V, J and clone size reflect that table, while D and trimming were determined from the DNA. Across this sample there are 150,000 to 200,000 clones, with 75% to 80% seen only once. Around an eighth of the sample is taken by the ten largest.

Sequencing input: PBMCs. The sequence derives from a man between 50 and 59 years old in good health and CMV-seropositive.

DNA sequence: TGTGCCAGCTCACCACTGGCAGGGCGGAACACTGAAGCTTTCTTT. Translated, it gives CASSPLAGRNTEAFF. The rearranged chain carries TRBV18 and TRBJ1-1; a weak D assignment points to TRBD1 (5 bases agree). V loses 1 base of germline sequence and J loses 1 base, and the interval between the two ends is 10 bases. The CDR3 goes from the cysteine to the phenylalanine over 15 residues. Only CDR3 DNA is held: 45 bases, read in frame from base 1. The germline V gene gives CDR1 as KGHSH and CDR2 as LQKENI. The full variable domain, with segments outside the CDR3 supplied by the reference TRBV18 and TRBJ1-1 proteins, appears as NAGVMQNPRHLVRRRGQEARLRCSPMKGHSHVYWYRQLPEEGLKFMVYLQKENIIDESGMPKERFSAEFPKEGPSILRIQQVVRGDSAAYFCASSPLAGRNTEAFFGQGTRLTVV.